This T cell receptor (beta chain) was captured in a study of T cell changes during pregnancy in multiple sclerosis. The assay was immunoSEQ multiplex PCR, and TCRdb's table has in-frame clones only and misses some. Among over 50,000 clones listed, 90% were seen once. This CDR3 is 14 amino acids long. The V segment lost 4 bases and the J segment 7 bases; nucleotides outside the gene matches: 6. Germline-derived CDR1 and CDR2 are SGHRS and YFSETQ. This chain uses TRBV5-1 with TRBJ2-5; 11 bases align to TRBD1. Source: peripheral blood, taken in the first trimester of pregnancy. The sequence was collected from a female donor in good health, enrolled as a control in a pregnancy study. The CDR3 loop is CASSAGQGVGTQYF. The CDR3 DNA is TGCGCCAGCAGCGCGGGACAGGGGGTTGGGACCCAGTACTTC.